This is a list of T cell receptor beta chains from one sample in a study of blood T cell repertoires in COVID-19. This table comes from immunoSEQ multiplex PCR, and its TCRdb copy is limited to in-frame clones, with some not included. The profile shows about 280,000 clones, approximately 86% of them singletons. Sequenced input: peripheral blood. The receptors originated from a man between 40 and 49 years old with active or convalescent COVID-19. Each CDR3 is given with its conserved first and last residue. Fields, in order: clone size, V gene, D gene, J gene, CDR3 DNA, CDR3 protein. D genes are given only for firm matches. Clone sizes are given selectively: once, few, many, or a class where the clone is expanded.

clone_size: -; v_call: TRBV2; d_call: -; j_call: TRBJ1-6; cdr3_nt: TGTGCCAGCAGTGAAGCCCACTCCTATAATTCACCCCTCCACTTT; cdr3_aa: CASSEAHSYNSPLHF
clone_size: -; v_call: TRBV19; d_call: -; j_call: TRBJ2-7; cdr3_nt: TGTGCCAGTAGCACCGAAGAGGGGGTGATAGGCGAGCAGTACTTC; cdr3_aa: CASSTEEGVIGEQYF
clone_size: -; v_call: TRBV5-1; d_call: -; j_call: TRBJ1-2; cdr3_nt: TGCGCCAGCAGCGACGGGACGGCGGGAGGCTATGGCTACACCTTC; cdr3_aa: CASSDGTAGGYGYTF
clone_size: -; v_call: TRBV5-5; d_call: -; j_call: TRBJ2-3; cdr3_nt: TGTGCCAGCAGCTTGGGGCAGCGGAATGGAGCAGATACGCAGTATTTT; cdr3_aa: CASSLGQRNGADTQYF
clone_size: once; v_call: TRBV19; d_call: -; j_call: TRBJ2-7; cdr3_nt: TGTGCCAGTAAGGCCGAACAGACCTCCTACGAGCAGTACTTC; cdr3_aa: CASKAEQTSYEQYF
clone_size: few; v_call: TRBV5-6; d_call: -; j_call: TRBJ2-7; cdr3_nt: TGTGCCAGCAGCGCGGGTCCTTCCTACGAGCAGTACTTC; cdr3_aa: CASSAGPSYEQYF
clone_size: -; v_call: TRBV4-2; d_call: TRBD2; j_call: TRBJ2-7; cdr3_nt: TGTGCCAGCAGCCAAACTAGCGGGAGCTCCTACGAGCAGTACTTC; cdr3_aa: CASSQTSGSSYEQYF
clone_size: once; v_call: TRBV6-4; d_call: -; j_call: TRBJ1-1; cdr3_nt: TGTGCCAGCAGTGAAGCTGGAGGGCGGGCTGAAGCTTTCTTT; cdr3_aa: CASSEAGGRAEAFF
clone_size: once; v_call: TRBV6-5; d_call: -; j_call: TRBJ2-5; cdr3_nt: TGTGCCAGCAGTTATCGGCAGCAGGCCCTGCTAGAGACCCAGTACTTC; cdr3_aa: CASSYRQQALLETQYF
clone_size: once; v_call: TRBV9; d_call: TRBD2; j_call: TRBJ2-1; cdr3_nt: TGTGCCAGCAGCGCCTCCGGGACTAGCGGTTACAATGAGCAGTTCTTC; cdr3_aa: CASSASGTSGYNEQFF
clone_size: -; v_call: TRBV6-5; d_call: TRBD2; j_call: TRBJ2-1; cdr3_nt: TGTGCCAGCTCCAGCCAACTAGCGGGAGGGAGTGAGCAGTTCTTC; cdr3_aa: CASSSQLAGGSEQFF
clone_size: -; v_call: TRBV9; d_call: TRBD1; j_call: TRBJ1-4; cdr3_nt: TGTGCCAGCAGCGTGTACGGGGCAGGGGGAAGTGAAAAACTGTTTTTT; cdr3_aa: CASSVYGAGGSEKLFF
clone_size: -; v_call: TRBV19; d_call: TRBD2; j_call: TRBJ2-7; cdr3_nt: TGTGCCAGTAGTTTGACTAGCGGACTGCACGAGCAGTACTTC; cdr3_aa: CASSLTSGLHEQYF
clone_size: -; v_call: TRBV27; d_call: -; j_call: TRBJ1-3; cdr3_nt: TGTGCCAGCAGTTTACTAGGGGACTCTGGAAACACCATATATTTT; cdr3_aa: CASSLLGDSGNTIYF
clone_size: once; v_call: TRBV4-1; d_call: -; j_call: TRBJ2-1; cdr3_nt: TGCGCCAGCAGCCAAAGAACTACTAGCTACCACAATGAGCAGTTCTTC; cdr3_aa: CASSQRTTSYHNEQFF
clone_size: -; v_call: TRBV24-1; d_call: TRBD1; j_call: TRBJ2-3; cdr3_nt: TGTGCCACCTCGCCGTCGGACAGGTCCACAGATACGCAGTATTTT; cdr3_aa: CATSPSDRSTDTQYF
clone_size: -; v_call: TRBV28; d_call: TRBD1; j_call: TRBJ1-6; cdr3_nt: TGTGCCAGCAAAGAGAACAGGGGCCGAAATTCACCCCTCCACTTT; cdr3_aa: CASKENRGRNSPLHF
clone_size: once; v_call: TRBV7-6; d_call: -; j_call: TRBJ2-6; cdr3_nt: TGTGCCAGCAGCTTAGACGTGGGGGGAGGTGGGGCCAACGTCCTGACTTTC; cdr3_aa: CASSLDVGGGGANVLTF
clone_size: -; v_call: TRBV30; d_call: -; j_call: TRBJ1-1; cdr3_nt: TGTGCCTGCCCGGCGGCCTCTATGAACACTGAAGCTTTCTTT; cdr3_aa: CACPAASMNTEAFF
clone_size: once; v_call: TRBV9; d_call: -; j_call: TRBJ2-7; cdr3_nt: TGTGCCAGCAGCCCAGGCGTGGGCTCCTACGAGCAGTACTTC; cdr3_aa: CASSPGVGSYEQYF
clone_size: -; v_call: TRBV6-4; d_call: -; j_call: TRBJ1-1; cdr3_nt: TGTGCCAGCAGGCAGGGGATGAACACTGAAGCTTTCTTT; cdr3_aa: CASRQGMNTEAFF
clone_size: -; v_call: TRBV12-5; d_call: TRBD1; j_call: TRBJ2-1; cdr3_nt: TGTGCTAGTGGGGGGACAGGGGGATACAATGAGCAGTTCTTC; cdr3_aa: CASGGTGGYNEQFF
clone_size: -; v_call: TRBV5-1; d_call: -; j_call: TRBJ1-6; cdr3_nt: TGCGCCAGCAGTCCCCAGACAGGCACCAATTCACCCCTCCACTTT; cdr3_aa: CASSPQTGTNSPLHF
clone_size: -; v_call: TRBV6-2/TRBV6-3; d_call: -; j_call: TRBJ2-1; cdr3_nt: TGTGCCAGCAGCCCCCGGGAGACCAATGAGCAGTTCTTC; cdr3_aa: CASSPRETNEQFF
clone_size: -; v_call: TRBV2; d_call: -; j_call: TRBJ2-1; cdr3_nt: TGTGCCAGCACCTGGAGGGGAGCTCGGCACAATGAGCAGTTCTTC; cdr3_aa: CASTWRGARHNEQFF
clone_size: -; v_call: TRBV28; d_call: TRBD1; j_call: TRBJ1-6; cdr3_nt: TGTGCCAGCAGCCAGGGACAGGGAGGCTCACCCCTCCACTTT; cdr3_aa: CASSQGQGGSPLHF
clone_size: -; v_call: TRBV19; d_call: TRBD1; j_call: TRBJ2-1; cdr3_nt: TGTGCCAGTAGTCGCCGGGACAGGGGATACAATGAGCAGTTCTTC; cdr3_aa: CASSRRDRGYNEQFF
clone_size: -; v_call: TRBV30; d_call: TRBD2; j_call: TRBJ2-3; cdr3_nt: TGTGCCTGGAGTGGGACTAGCGCCCCCGGAGATACGCAGTATTTT; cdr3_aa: CAWSGTSAPGDTQYF
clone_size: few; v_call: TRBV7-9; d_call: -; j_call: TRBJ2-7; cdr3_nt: TGTGCCAGCAGCTTAGCTCTGCGCGAGCAGTACTTC; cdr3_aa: CASSLALREQYF
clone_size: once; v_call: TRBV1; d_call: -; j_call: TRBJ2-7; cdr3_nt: TGCACCAGCAGCCAAGATCGACACGACGAGCAGTACTTC; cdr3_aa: CTSSQDRHDEQYF
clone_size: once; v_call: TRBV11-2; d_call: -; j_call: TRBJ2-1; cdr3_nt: TGTGCCAGCAGCTCGGGGGCGGGAGAGGGAGAGCAGTTCTTC; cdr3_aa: CASSSGAGEGEQFF
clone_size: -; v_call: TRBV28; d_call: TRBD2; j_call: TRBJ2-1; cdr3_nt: TGTGCCAGCAGTGTTGGCGGGGGGCCCCACAATGAGCAGTTCTTC; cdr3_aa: CASSVGGGPHNEQFF
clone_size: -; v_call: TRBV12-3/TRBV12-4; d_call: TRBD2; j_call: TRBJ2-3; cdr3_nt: TGTGCCAGCAGCCCCCCTTCAGGGACTAGCGGGGCCTTT; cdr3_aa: CASSPPSGTSGAF
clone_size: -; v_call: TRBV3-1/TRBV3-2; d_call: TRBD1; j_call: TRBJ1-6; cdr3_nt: TGTGCCAGCAGCCCGGCAGGGGGCGAGGGGTCACCCCTCCACTTT; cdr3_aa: CASSPAGGEGSPLHF
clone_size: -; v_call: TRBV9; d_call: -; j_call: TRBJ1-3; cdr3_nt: TGTGCCAGCAGCGTAACGGGGAAGGGAAACACCATATATTTT; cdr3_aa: CASSVTGKGNTIYF
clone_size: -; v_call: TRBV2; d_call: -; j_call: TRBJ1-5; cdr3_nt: TGTGCCAGCAACTACGGTAGCAATCAGCCCCAGCATTTT; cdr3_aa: CASNYGSNQPQHF
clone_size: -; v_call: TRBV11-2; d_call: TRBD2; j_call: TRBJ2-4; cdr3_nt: TGTGCCAGCAAGACAATCGGGAGGAACATTCAGTACTTC; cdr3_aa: CASKTIGRNIQYF
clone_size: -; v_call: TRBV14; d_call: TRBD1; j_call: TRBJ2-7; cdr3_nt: TGTGCCAGCAGCTTGGGACAGGGTACGTACGAGCAGTACTTC; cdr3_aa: CASSLGQGTYEQYF
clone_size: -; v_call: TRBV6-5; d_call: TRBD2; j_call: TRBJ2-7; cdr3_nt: TGTGCCAGCCGTCCTACTAGCGGGAGTTACGAGCAGTACTTC; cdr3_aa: CASRPTSGSYEQYF
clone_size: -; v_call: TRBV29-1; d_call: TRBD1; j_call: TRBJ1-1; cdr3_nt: TGCAGCGGGGGACAGGGTCGAACTGAAGCTTTCTTT; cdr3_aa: CSGGQGRTEAFF
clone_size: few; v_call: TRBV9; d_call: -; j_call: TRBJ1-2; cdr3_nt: TGTGCCAGCAGCGTAGCGTCGGGGGGGCGCGTCTATGGCTACACCTTC; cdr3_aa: CASSVASGGRVYGYTF
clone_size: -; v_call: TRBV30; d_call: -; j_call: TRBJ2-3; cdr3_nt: TGTGCCTTGGGGAGCCCAGATACGCAGTATTTT; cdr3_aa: CALGSPDTQYF